This entry concerns a single T cell receptor beta chain. Its target antigen remains unknown. Per-nucleotide qualities are absent, and no much larger clonotype sits a single base away. In the germline V gene, CDR1 corresponds to MGHRA and CDR2 to YSYEKL. From cysteine to phenylalanine, the CDR3 is 15 amino acids long. Solely the CDR3 DNA is kept, with 45 bases framed from the first base. V drops 0 bases and J drops 7 bases, leaving 12 bases in between. To be included, a participant needed at least one PBMC sample from before ART initiation plus at least two post-ART samples. Every participant with HIV received treatment in the United States of America. Cryopreserved samples of 1-10 million PBMC were thawed and washed before DNA extraction. At the time of the earliest PBMC sample for each participant with HIV, ages ranged from about 23 to 60 years. Each participant contributed PBMC samples from 1-4 timepoints before ART initiation and 2-8 timepoints after ART initiation, with a median of 7 samples. For every participant, serial HIV viral load, CD4+ T-cell count, ART history and demographic data were obtained. Using a Qiagen kit on a QIAcube, genomic DNA was extracted from unsorted PBMC, with samples processed in batches of 12.

The source of the sample is a study of long-term antiretroviral therapy in people with HIV (dated by TCRdb to between 2020 and 2023). Concerning the study at large: The earliest samples were collected about a decade before the 2015 WHO recommendation for immediate ART, when ART was typically delayed until CD4 counts fell. Whether ART initiation and durable HIV suppression were associated with changes in peripheral blood TRB repertoire composition and diversity was tested in a retrospective serial study. A total of approximately 200 cryopreserved PBMC samples came from a few dozen adults with confirmed HIV infection and were collected serially over a mean of about six years (range 1-12). Among the 30 or so participants with HIV, eleven were female. No cross-contamination during QIAcube processing turned up in test extractions that ran a monoclonal T-cell line alongside 30 to 40 polyclonal samples. Overall study results and their limits: Because PBMC availability was limited, only the TCR beta chain was sequenced, with no alpha chain pairing. ART initiation was associated with a significant increase in TRB diversity, but diversity stayed significantly below transplant donor controls even after long-term ART. The samples span the years 2004 to 2017, and the ART regimens used at that time may not be as effective as current regimens. Inferences about post-ART repertoire changes are limited because no data were available on ART adherence, viral resistance or therapy changes. Because pre-ART samples had limited cell numbers, unsorted PBMC were profiled rather than sorted CD4+ and CD8+ T cells. Expanded TRB clones identified before ART initiation dominated the repertoire at all time points, although this dominance fluctuated and declined in many PLHIV after ART. CDR3 length ranges in HIV repertoires were narrower than in controls, and network structure suggested an antigen-experienced repertoire with only a slight naive shift after ART.

The immunoSEQ hsTCRB v3.0 assay was used at survey level resolution to sequence the TRB variable region. The target sequencing depth for TRB was about 40,000-55,000 T-cell genomes per sample. An Illumina MiSeq with a v3 150-cycle kit was used to sequence the pooled TRB libraries. Turning to the authors' computational methods: Repertoire analysis ran in R within a reproducible Nextflow workflow covering QC, data transformation and analysis. LymphoSeq2, an R package for exploring AIRR-Seq data, was used to implement the custom analyses. A handful of samples yielding fewer than 5000 total TRB sequences were excluded, leaving over 150 analyzed HIV repertoires. Of the roughly 180 retained HIV repertoires, 55 to 60 were collected before and 120 to 140 after ART initiation. Repertoires were downsampled to 5000 TRB nucleotide sequences, with summary statistics averaged over 100 downsampling iterations. The analysis kept only TRB sequences whose CDR3 regions were at least seven amino acids long. Diversity was assessed using a clonality score derived from Shannon entropy and using the Gini coefficient. In repertoire networks, the top 5000 CDR3 amino acid sequences were linked whenever an edit distance of one separated two sequences. For TRB CDR3 amino acid sequences, antigen specificity groups and MHC restriction were predicted with GLIPH2. CDR3 amino acid sequences were matched against VDJdb and McPAS-TCR to flag known CMV, EBV, HIV or tissue antigen associations. Pre-ART, post-ART and control groups were compared with Wilcoxon signed-rank tests and Holm-Bonferroni correction. The source is immuneACCESS, and TCRdb retained only in-frame sequences with V and J called. Part of the clones is not carried over; for the studies checked, unresolved V genes explain less than half of this, and the remainder is unexplained. D and trimming come from the DNA, and the V and J calls and clone size come from that table. The table for this sample lists nearly 30,000 clones; more than 80% of them were counted only once. The ten largest clones take up 7% to 9.5% of the sample.

The source material was unsorted PBMCs, sampled 3.2 years before starting antiretroviral therapy. The receptor comes from a man in his fifties or sixties with HIV. The V and J segments used are TRBV4-1 and TRBJ2-2; tentative D gene TRBD1, with 6 bases matching. Here is the DNA: TGCGCCAGCAGCCAAGATAGGCAGGGGTTCGGGGAGCTGTTTTTT. Protein translation: CASSQDRQGFGELFF.